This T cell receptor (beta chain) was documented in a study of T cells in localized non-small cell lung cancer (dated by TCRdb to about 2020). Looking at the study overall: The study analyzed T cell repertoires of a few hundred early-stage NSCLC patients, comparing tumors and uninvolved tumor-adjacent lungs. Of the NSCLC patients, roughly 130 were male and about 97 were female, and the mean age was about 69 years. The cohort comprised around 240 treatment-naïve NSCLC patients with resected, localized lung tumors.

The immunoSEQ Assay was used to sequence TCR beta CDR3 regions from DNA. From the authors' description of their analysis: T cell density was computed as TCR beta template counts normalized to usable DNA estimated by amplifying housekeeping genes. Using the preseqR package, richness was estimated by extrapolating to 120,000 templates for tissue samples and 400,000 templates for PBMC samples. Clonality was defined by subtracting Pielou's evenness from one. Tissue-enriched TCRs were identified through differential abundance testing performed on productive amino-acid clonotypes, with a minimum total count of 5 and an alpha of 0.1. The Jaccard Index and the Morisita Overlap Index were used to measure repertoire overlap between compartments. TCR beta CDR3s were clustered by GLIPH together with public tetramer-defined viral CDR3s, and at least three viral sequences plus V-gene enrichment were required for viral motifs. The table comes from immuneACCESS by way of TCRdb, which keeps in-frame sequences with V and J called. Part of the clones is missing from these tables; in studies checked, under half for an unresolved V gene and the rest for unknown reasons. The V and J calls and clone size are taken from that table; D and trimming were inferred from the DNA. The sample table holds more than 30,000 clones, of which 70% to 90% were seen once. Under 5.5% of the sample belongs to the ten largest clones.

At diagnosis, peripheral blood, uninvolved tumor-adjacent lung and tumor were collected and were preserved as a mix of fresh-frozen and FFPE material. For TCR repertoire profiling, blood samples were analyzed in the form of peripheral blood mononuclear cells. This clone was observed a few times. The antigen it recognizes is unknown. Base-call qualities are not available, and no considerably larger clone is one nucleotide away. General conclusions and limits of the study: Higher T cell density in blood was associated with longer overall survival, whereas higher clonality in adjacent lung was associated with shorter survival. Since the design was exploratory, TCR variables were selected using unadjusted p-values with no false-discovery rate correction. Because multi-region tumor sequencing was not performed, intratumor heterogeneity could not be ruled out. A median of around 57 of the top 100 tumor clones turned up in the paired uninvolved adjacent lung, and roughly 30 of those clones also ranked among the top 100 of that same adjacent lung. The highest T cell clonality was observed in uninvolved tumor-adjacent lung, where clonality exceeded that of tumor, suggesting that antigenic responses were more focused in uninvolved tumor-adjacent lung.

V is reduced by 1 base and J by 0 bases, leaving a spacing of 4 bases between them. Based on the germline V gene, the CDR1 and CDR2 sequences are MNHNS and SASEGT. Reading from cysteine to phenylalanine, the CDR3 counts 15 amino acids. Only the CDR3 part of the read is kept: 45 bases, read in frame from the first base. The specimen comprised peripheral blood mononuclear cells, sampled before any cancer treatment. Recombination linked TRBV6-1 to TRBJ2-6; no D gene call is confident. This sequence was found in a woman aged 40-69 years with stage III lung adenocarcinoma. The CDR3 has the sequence CASSEGSSGANVLTF. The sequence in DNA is TGTGCCAGCAGTGAAGGTAGCTCTGGGGCCAACGTCCTGACTTTC.